This T cell receptor (beta chain) originates from a study of T cell responses to AZD1222 COVID-19 vaccine. Generated by immunoSEQ multiplex PCR, the TCRdb table keeps only in-frame clones and is missing some. This repertoire shows roughly 150,000 clones, just over 90% found once; its top ten account for 1% to 1.4%. The V gene lost 5 bases and the J gene lost 0 bases, with 10 bases spanning the gap. Germline V CDR1 and CDR2: SGHAT, FQNNGV. There are 14 residues in the CDR3. Sample: peripheral blood, taken 28 days after the second AZD1222 dose. This receptor was obtained from an adult who received the AZD1222 COVID-19 vaccine. J is TRBJ1-1 and V is TRBV11-2; D possibly corresponds to TRBD1 (5 bases). The CDR3 here is CASSRGTLNTEAFF. The CDR3 nucleotides read TGTGCCAGCAGCCGGGGGACGTTGAACACTGAAGCTTTCTTT.